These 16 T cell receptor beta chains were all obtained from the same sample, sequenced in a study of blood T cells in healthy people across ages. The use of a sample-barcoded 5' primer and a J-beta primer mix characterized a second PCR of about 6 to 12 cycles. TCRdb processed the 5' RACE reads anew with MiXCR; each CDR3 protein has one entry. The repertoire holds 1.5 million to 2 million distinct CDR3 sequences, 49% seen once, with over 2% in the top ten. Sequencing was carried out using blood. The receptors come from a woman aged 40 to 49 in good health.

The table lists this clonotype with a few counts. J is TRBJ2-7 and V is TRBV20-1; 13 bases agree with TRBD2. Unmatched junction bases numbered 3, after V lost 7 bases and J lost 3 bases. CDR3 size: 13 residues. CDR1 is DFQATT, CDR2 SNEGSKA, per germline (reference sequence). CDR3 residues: CSGRTSGSYEQYF. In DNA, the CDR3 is TGCAGTGGGCGGACTAGCGGGAGCTACGAGCAGTACTTC.

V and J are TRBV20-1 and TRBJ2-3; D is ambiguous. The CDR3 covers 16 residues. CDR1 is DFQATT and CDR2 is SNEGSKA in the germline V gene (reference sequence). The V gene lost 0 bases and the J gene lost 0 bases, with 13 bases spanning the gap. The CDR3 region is CSAREAFNSSTDTQYF. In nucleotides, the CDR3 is TGCAGTGCTAGAGAGGCCTTTAACTCTAGCACAGATACGCAGTATTTT.

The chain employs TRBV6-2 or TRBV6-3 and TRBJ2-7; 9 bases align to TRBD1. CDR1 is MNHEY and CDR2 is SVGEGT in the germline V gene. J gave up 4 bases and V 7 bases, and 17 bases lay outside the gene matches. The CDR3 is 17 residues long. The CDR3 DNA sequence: TGTGCCAGCACCTATTCCCGCCGGGACAGGGATCTGTACGAGCAGTACTTC. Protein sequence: CASTYSRRDRDLYEQYF.

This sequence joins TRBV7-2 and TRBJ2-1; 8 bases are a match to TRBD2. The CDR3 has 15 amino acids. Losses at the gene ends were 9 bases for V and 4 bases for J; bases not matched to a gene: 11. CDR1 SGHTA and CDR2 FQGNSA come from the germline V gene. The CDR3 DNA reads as TGTGCCAGTAATCGGGGGGGAATAGGGTACAATGAGCAGTTCTTC. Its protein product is CASNRGGIGYNEQFF.

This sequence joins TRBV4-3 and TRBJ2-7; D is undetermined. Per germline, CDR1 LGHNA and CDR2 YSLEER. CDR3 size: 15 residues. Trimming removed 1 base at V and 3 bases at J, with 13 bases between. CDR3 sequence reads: CASSQVAGSNYEQYF. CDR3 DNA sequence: TGCGCCAGCAGCCAAGTCGCAGGTTCTAACTACGAGCAGTACTTC.

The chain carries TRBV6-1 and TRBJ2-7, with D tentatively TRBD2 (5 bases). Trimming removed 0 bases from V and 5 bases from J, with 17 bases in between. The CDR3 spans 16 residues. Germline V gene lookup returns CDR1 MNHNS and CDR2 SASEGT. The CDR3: CASSEARRTLSDEQYF. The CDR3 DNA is TGTGCCAGCAGTGAAGCCCGCCGGACTCTGAGCGACGAGCAGTACTTC.

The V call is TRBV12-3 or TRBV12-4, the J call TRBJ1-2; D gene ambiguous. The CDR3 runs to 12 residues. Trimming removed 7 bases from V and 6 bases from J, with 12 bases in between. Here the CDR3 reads CASMGSVNGYTF. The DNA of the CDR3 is TGTGCCAGCATGGGCTCTGTTAATGGCTACACCTTC.

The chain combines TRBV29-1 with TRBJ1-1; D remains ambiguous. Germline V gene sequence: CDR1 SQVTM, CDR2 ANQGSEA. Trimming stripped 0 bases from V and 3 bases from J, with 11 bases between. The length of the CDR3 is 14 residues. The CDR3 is CSVEDPAEDTEAFF. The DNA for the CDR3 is TGCAGCGTTGAAGATCCGGCAGAGGACACTGAAGCTTTCTTT.

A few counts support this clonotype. For the CDR3, the DNA is TGTGCCAGCAGCGTCTCCCTAGTTGCGGGGGGGCAGGGCTATGAGCAGTTCTTC. Protein: CASSVSLVAGGQGYEQFF. The rearrangement joins TRBV9 to TRBJ2-1; TRBD2 agrees at 9 bases. The CDR3 contains 18 residues. With 2 bases clipped from V and 8 bases from J, the junction kept 17 bases outside the gene matches. CDR1 SGDLS and CDR2 YYNGEE come from the germline V gene.

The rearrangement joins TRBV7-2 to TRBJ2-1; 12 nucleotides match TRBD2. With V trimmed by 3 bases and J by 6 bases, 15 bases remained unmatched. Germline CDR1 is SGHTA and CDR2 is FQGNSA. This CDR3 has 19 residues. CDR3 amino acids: CASSLRARFRLAGVNEQFF. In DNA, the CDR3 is TGTGCCAGCAGCTTGAGGGCTCGCTTTAGACTAGCGGGGGTCAATGAGCAGTTCTTC. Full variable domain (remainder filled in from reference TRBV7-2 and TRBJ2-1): GAGVSQSPSNKVTEKGKDVELRCDPISGHTALYWYRQSLGQGLEFLIYFQGNSAPDKSGLPSDRFSAERTGGSVSTLTIQRTQQEDSAVYLCASSLRARFRLAGVNEQFFGPGTRLTVL.

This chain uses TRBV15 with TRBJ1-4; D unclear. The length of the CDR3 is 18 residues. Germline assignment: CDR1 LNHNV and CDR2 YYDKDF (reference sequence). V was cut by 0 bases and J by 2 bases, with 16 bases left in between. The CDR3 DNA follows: TGTGCCACCAGCAGAGATCCGTGGATCACAAAGACTAATGAAAAACTGTTTTTT. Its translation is CATSRDPWITKTNEKLFF.

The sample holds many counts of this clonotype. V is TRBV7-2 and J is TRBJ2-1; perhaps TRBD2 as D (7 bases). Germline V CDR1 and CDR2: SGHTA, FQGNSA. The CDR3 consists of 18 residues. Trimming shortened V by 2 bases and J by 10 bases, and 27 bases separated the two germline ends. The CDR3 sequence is CASSLNPIQSWGGGEQFF. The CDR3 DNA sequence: TGTGCCAGCAGCTTAAATCCGATACAAAGTTGGGGGGGCGGGGAGCAGTTCTTC.

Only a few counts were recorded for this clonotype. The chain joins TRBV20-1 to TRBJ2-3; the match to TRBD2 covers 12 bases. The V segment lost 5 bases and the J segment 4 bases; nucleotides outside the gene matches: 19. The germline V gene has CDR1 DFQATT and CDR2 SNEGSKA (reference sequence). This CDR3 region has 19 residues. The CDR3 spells CSAPPLGGPSGGAADTQYF. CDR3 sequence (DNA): TGCAGTGCTCCGCCTCTAGGGGGGCCTAGCGGGGGGGCCGCAGATACGCAGTATTTT.

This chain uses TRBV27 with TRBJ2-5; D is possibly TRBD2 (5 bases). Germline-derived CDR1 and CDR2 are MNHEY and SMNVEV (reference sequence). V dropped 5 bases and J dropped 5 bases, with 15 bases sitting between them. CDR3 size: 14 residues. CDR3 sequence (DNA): TGTGCCAGCAGTGTGCGCCTAGCTTTCGAGACCCAGTACTTC. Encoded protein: CASSVRLAFETQYF.

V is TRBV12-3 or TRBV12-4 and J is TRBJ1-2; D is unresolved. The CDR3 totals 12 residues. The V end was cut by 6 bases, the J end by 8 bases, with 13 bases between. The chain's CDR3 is CASRSSPGGYTF. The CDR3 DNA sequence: TGTGCCAGCAGGTCCTCACCGGGGGGCTACACCTTC.

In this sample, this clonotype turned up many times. CDR3 coding DNA: TGTGCCATCAGTGATTCGGAGGGTGGATCCTACGAGCAGTACTTC. Amino acid sequence: CAISDSEGGSYEQYF. The chain joins TRBV10-3 to TRBJ2-7; tentative D call: TRBD2 (6 bases). Germline CDR1 reads ENHRY; CDR2 reads SYGVKD. V shed 3 bases and J shed 1 base, with 13 bases lying between them. This CDR3 spans 15 amino acids.